These 18 T cell receptor beta chains originate from one sample sequenced in a study of T cell repertoires in cytomegalovirus infection. TCRdb re-derived calls from the reads in MiXCR, one entry per CDR3 protein. The data hold 270,000 or so distinct CDR3 sequences, with approximately 17% observed a single time. Sequenced: CD8+ T cells from PBMCs. These receptors came from a human donor in good health (CMV status not recorded). Some clones in this sample may be carry-over from other donors' samples.

This clonotype was detected many times. The chain combines TRBV11-2 with TRBJ2-7; 14 nucleotides match TRBD2. The junction had 3 bases not matched to a gene; V was cut back by 4 bases and J by 4 bases. This CDR3 has 15 amino acids. Germline V gene lookup returns CDR1 SGHAT and CDR2 FQNNGV. For the CDR3, the DNA is TGTGCCAGCAGCTCTGGGACTAGCGGGGGTTACGAGCAGTACTTC. Translated, it gives CASSSGTSGGYEQYF.

The sample holds a few counts of this clonotype. The chain carries TRBV19 and TRBJ2-5; D may be TRBD1 (5 bases). The CDR3 covers 14 residues. The V end lost 4 bases, the J end lost 2 bases, and 11 bases lay between the germline ends. CDR1 and CDR2 from the germline V gene are LNHDA and SQIVND (reference sequence). The DNA of the CDR3 is TGTGCCAGTAGTAACGGACATCCACAAGAGACCCAGTACTTC. It codes for CASSNGHPQETQYF.

The rearrangement links TRBV28 to TRBJ2-3; no firm D call. V lost 7 bases and J lost 4, with 9 bases in between. Germline assignment: CDR1 MDHEN and CDR2 SYDVKM. The CDR3 sequence is 12 residues long. Written as DNA, the CDR3 is TGTGCCAGCACTGGTTGGTCAGATACGCAGTATTTT. Translation gives CASTGWSDTQYF.

The chain is built from TRBV6-6 and TRBJ1-1; TRBD1 might be the D (5 bases). This CDR3 spans 13 amino acids. Germline V gene data show CDR1 as MNHNY and CDR2 as SVGAGI (reference sequence). V lost 0 bases to trimming and J lost 4 bases, with 6 bases between them. CDR3 nucleotide sequence: TGTGCCAGCAGTTACTCAGGGACCACTGAAGCTTTCTTT. This encodes CASSYSGTTEAFF.

This clonotype was detected ten times or more. The DNA is omitted, as the CDR3 cannot be located on it reliably, and the CDR3 follows TCRdb's listing. The gene calls are TRBV7-6 and TRBJ2-1; TRBD2 is taken as the D call from the table, unchecked against the DNA. Germline V CDR1 and CDR2: SGHVS, FNYEAQ. The CDR3 is 18 amino acids long, termini counted. The CDR3 loop is CASSLFLSEGLAGGEQFF.

This clonotype was counted ten times or more. The chain joins TRBV28 to TRBJ2-5; D remains ambiguous. CDR3 length equals 14 residues. V was clipped by 3 bases and J by 0 bases, with 8 bases between them. Per the germline V gene, CDR1 is MDHEN and CDR2 is SYDVKM. The CDR3 coding sequence is TGTGCCAGCAGTTTGGTTCAGTACCAAGAGACCCAGTACTTC. It codes for CASSLVQYQETQYF.

DNA of the CDR3: TGTGCCAGCAGCTTAAGTCGTATCTCCGGGGCCCAGTACTTC. As protein: CASSLSRISGAQYF. This chain uses TRBV11-2 with TRBJ2-5; D possibly corresponds to TRBD2 (5 bases). The germline V gene encodes CDR1 SGHAT and CDR2 FQNNGV. The CDR3 is 14 amino acids. Deletions cut 2 bases from V and 9 bases from J, with 16 bases between. The full variable domain, in which reference TRBV11-2 and TRBJ2-5 provide the parts outside the CDR3, is EAGVAQSPRYKIIEKRQSVAFWCNPISGHATLYWYQQILGQGPKLLIQFQNNGVVDDSQLPKDRFSAERLKGVDSTLKIQPAKLEDSAVYLCASSLSRISGAQYFGPGTRLLVL.

This clonotype was seen only a few times. The V gene is TRBV5-6, the J gene TRBJ1-2, with D perhaps TRBD1 (5 bases). In germline, CDR1 is SGHDT, CDR2 YYEEEE. CDR3 length: 16 residues. V lost 3 bases and J 6 bases, leaving 21 bases between the germline ends. The CDR3 region is CASSWGTGPDLDGYTF. CDR3 sequence (DNA): TGTGCCAGCAGCTGGGGGACGGGACCTGATTTAGATGGCTACACCTTC. Full variable domain (rest looked up from reference TRBV5-6 and TRBJ1-2): DAGVTQSPTHLIKTRGQQVTLRCSPKSGHDTVSWYQQALGQGPQFIFQYYEEEERQRGNFPDRFSGHQFPNYSSELNVNALLLGDSALYLCASSWGTGPDLDGYTFGSGTRLTVV.

The genes are TRBV5-1 and TRBJ2-2; D is unclear. Germline V CDR1 and CDR2: SGHRS, YFSETQ. The CDR3 is 14 residues long. V dropped 0 bases and J dropped 2 bases, with 5 bases sitting between them. In DNA, the CDR3 is TGCGCCAGCAGCTTGGACGCTAACACCGGGGAGCTGTTTTTT. Protein: CASSLDANTGELFF.

The chain employs TRBV5-6 and TRBJ2-1, with 11 bases identical to TRBD2. Per the germline V gene, CDR1 is SGHDT and CDR2 is YYEEEE. The CDR3 is 16 amino acids. Unmatched junction bases numbered 8, after V lost 4 bases and J lost 5 bases. The CDR3 spells CASSALTSGVNNEQFF. In DNA form, the CDR3 reads TGTGCCAGCAGCGCCCTGACTAGCGGGGTGAACAATGAGCAGTTCTTC. Variable domain in full (rest from reference TRBV5-6 and TRBJ2-1): DAGVTQSPTHLIKTRGQQVTLRCSPKSGHDTVSWYQQALGQGPQFIFQYYEEEERQRGNFPDRFSGHQFPNYSSELNVNALLLGDSALYLCASSALTSGVNNEQFFGPGTRLTVL.

The table lists this clonotype with many counts. The rearrangement joins TRBV2 to TRBJ2-2; the D is unclear. The germline V gene has CDR1 SNHLY and CDR2 FYNNEI. The CDR3 loop spans 12 amino acids. Deletions cut 11 bases from V and 4 bases from J, with 11 bases between. CDR3 DNA sequence: TGTGCCTCCTTTGATTCCACCGGGGAGCTGTTTTTT. The encoded protein is CASFDSTGELFF.

The sample holds many counts of this clonotype. J is TRBJ2-1 and V is TRBV19; possible D gene TRBD1, 5 bases. CDR3 length: 14 residues. Trimming stripped 3 bases from V and 8 bases from J, with 14 bases between. Per the germline V gene, CDR1 is LNHDA and CDR2 is SQIVND (reference sequence). The CDR3 loop reads CASSMIQGGHEQFF. CDR3 coding DNA: TGTGCCAGTAGTATGATCCAGGGTGGCCATGAGCAGTTCTTC.

V and J are TRBV2 and TRBJ2-5; 10 nucleotides agree with TRBD2. The germline gives CDR1 SNHLY, CDR2 FYNNEI. With 6 bases clipped from V and 1 base from J, the junction kept 8 bases outside the gene matches. The CDR3 consists of 16 residues. CDR3 nucleotide sequence: TGTGCCAGCAGAGAATATGGGACTAGCGCCCAAGAGACCCAGTACTTC. Its translation: CASREYGTSAQETQYF.

This clonotype was detected only once. The J gene is TRBJ2-5, the V gene TRBV4-1; 7 positions agree with TRBD2. This CDR3 comprises 18 residues. V trimming: 1 base; J trimming: 5 bases; junction bases outside the gene matches: 16. Germline CDR1 MGHRA, CDR2 YSYEKL. The CDR3 spells CASSQVAAGEGLYETQYF. CDR3 nucleotides: TGCGCCAGCAGCCAAGTCGCTGCGGGGGAAGGTTTATACGAGACCCAGTACTTC.

This clonotype was seen more than once but under ten times. This sequence joins TRBV25-1 and TRBJ1-1; TRBD1 might be the D (5 bases). V lost 6 bases to trimming and J lost 6 bases, with 20 bases between them. In germline, CDR1 is MGHDK, CDR2 SYGVNS. The CDR3 length is 15 residues. The CDR3 sequence: CASSPQGYLGAEAFF. As DNA, the CDR3 is TGTGCCAGCAGCCCTCAGGGCTACTTGGGGGCTGAAGCTTTCTTT.

This clonotype was detected only a few times. The chain carries TRBV7-9 and TRBJ1-4; the match to TRBD1 covers 9 bases. The germline gives CDR1 SEHNR, CDR2 FQNEAQ (reference sequence). V trimming: 6 bases; J trimming: 7 bases; junction bases outside the gene matches: 6. The CDR3 has 14 residues. CDR3 nucleotides: TGTGCCAGCAGACCGGGACAGGGCGGTGAAAAACTGTTTTTT. Its protein product is CASRPGQGGEKLFF.

This clonotype was counted at least ten times. V gene TRBV7-8 combines with J gene TRBJ2-5; unclear D gene. Deletions cut 4 bases from V and 1 base from J, with 4 bases between. Germline-derived CDR1 and CDR2 are SGHVS and FQNEAQ. The CDR3 length is 12 residues. The DNA for the CDR3 is TGTGCCAGCAGCTGGGCCCAAGAGACCCAGTACTTC. It codes for CASSWAQETQYF.

The CDR3 is CASSFRDGTSEKLFF. Written as DNA, the CDR3 is TGTGCCAGCAGTTTTCGAGACGGGACCAGCGAAAAACTGTTTTTT. This chain links TRBV12-3 or TRBV12-4 with TRBJ1-4, with D possibly being TRBD1 (5 bases). V lost 3 bases, J lost 8 bases, and 16 bases lay in between. The CDR3 is 15 residues long.